These 22 T cell receptor beta chains were sequenced from one sample in a study of cytomegalovirus exposure and HLA in healthy donors. Method: immunoSEQ multiplex PCR; TCRdb's copy keeps in-frame clones and lacks some. The table records approximately 200,000 clones, about 90% of them present only once. Material: PBMCs. These receptors were collected from a woman aged 18-29 years in good health and CMV-seronegative.

The rearrangement uses TRBV19 and TRBJ2-7; 7 nucleotides agree with TRBD2. J gave up 7 bases and V 10 bases, and 22 bases lay outside the gene matches. The CDR3 length is 16 residues. From germline, CDR1 is LNHDA and CDR2 SQIVND (reference sequence). Written as DNA, the CDR3 is TGTGCCACCCGCCAGGCAGCGGGGCTCGGGGGTTGGGAGCAGTACTTC. Translated, it gives CATRQAAGLGGWEQYF. Full variable domain (rest looked up from reference TRBV19 and TRBJ2-7): DGGITQSPKYLFRKEGQNVTLSCEQNLNHDAMYWYRQDPGQGLRLIYYSQIVNDFQKGDIAEGYSVSREKKESFPLTVTSAQKNPTAFYLCATRQAAGLGGWEQYFGPGTRLTVT.

V gene TRBV4-1 combines with J gene TRBJ2-7, with 11 positions matching TRBD1. Trimming removed 1 base from V and 3 bases from J; junction bases left unmatched: 14. Per germline, CDR1 MGHRA and CDR2 YSYEKL. This CDR3 is 19 amino acids long. The CDR3 region is CASSQGGTGGDLRDYEQYF. CDR3 DNA: TGCGCCAGCAGCCAAGGAGGGACAGGGGGTGATCTAAGGGACTACGAGCAGTACTTC.

The rearrangement links TRBV5-6 to TRBJ1-4; 9 bases agree with TRBD1. Trimming removed 2 bases from V and 7 bases from J; junction bases left unmatched: 6. This CDR3 has 15 amino acids. CDR1 SGHDT and CDR2 YYEEEE come from the germline V gene. In nucleotides, the CDR3 is TGTGCCAGCAGCTTCACCACAGGGGGCGGTGAAAAACTGTTTTTT. Protein sequence: CASSFTTGGGEKLFF.

This chain links TRBV4-1 with TRBJ1-3, with D maybe TRBD1 (5 bases). Germline CDR1 MGHRA, CDR2 YSYEKL. The CDR3 has 19 residues. The V end was cut by 1 base, the J end by 0 bases, with 19 bases between. CDR3 region: CASSQAPSGAFSSGNTIYF. The CDR3 nucleotides are TGCGCCAGCAGCCAAGCCCCGAGTGGGGCGTTTAGCTCTGGAAACACCATATATTTT.

This clone was recorded once. V is TRBV2 and J is TRBJ2-6; possibly TRBD1 for D (5 bases). The V and J ends lost 4 bases and 5 bases respectively, with 9 bases between them. The CDR3 is 14 amino acids. From germline, CDR1 is SNHLY and CDR2 FYNNEI. This CDR3 is CASSGRVRANVLTF. CDR3 in DNA: TGTGCCAGCAGTGGCAGGGTTCGGGCCAACGTCCTGACTTTC.

This clone appeared a few times. This sequence joins TRBV7-9 and TRBJ1-4; D not resolved. The V gene's germline CDR1 is SEHNR and CDR2 FQNEAQ (reference sequence). V gave up 2 bases and J gave up 3 bases, with 10 bases separating them. There are 15 residues in the CDR3. In nucleotides, the CDR3 is TGTGCCAGCAGCTTATCCCGCAGGTCTAATGAAAAACTGTTTTTT. This encodes CASSLSRRSNEKLFF.

V gene TRBV28 combines with J gene TRBJ2-2; D remains unclear. This CDR3 spans 16 amino acids. Germline V gives CDR1 MDHEN, CDR2 SYDVKM. Between the trimmed V and J ends, which lost 5 bases and 4 bases, there was a span of 17 bases. CDR3 coding DNA: TGTGCCAGCAGTCCCTGGCTTTCCTCCCCCACCGGGGAGCTGTTTTTT. The encoded protein is CASSPWLSSPTGELFF.

The rearrangement uses TRBV6-1 and TRBJ2-3; D unresolved. The ends were cut back, 4 bases at V and 5 bases at J, with 10 bases in the middle. CDR1 is MNHNS, CDR2 SASEGT, per germline. This CDR3 is built from 13 residues. The CDR3 here is CASSALGEDTQYF. As DNA, the CDR3 is TGTGCCAGCAGTGCCCTAGGAGAAGATACGCAGTATTTT.

The rearrangement uses TRBV10-2 and TRBJ2-7; 13 bases agree with TRBD2. Trimming at V came to 6 bases and at J to 4 bases, leaving 3 bases not matched to a gene. The CDR3 totals 14 residues. Germline V gene sequence: CDR1 WSHSY, CDR2 SAAADI. This CDR3 reads CASRGLAGEYEQYF. The CDR3 bases are TGCGCCAGCAGAGGACTAGCGGGAGAGTACGAGCAGTACTTC.

This sequence joins TRBV4-1 and TRBJ2-3, with 11 bases that match TRBD2. CDR1 and CDR2 from the germline V gene are MGHRA and YSYEKL. V trimming: 2 bases; J trimming: 0 bases; junction bases outside the gene matches: 7. CDR3 size: 18 residues. Here the CDR3 reads CASSQKTSGKPSTDTQYF. DNA of the CDR3: TGCGCCAGCAGCCAAAAGACTAGCGGGAAACCTAGCACAGATACGCAGTATTTT.

The table lists this clone with a few counts. The gene calls are TRBV7-2 and TRBJ1-2; no definite D call. The CDR3 is 13 residues long. Deletions cut 5 bases from V and 0 bases from J, with 7 bases between. Germline V gene data show CDR1 as SGHTA and CDR2 as FQGNSA. CDR3 in amino acids: CASSLGANYGYTF. The CDR3 nucleotides read TGTGCCAGCAGCCTTGGAGCTAACTATGGCTACACCTTC.

There are a few counts of this clone. The V call is TRBV30, the J call TRBJ2-2, with D perhaps matching TRBD2 (5 bases). CDR1 is GTSNPN, CDR2 SVGIG, per germline (reference sequence). The V gene lost 2 bases and the J gene lost 5 bases, with 9 bases spanning the gap. The CDR3 covers 13 residues. The CDR3 reads CAWSLLDTGELFF. CDR3 bases: TGTGCCTGGAGTCTACTAGATACCGGGGAGCTGTTTTTT. The full variable domain, with the rest looked up from reference TRBV30 and TRBJ2-2, is SQTIHQWPATLVQPVGSPLSLECTVEGTSNPNLYWYRQAAGRGLQLLFYSVGIGQISSEVPQNLSASRPQDRQFILSSKKLLLSDSGFYLCAWSLLDTGELFFGEGSRLTVL.

The chain uses TRBV7-6 and TRBJ2-3, with TRBD2 matching 7 bases. CDR1 and CDR2 (germline): SGHVS, FNYEAQ. J lost 6 bases, V lost 4 bases, and 10 bases had no gene match. This CDR3 region has 15 residues. The CDR3 coding sequence is TGTGCCAGCAGCTGGAAGGGAGGGATGTCGGATACGCAGTATTTT. Amino acid sequence: CASSWKGGMSDTQYF.

J is TRBJ2-6 and V is TRBV2; 10 bases map to TRBD1. Losses at the gene ends were 9 bases for V and 0 bases for J; bases not matched to a gene: 8. Germline assignment: CDR1 SNHLY and CDR2 FYNNEI. The CDR3 has 17 residues. The chain's CDR3 is CARLLGTGVSGANVLTF. The CDR3 coding sequence is TGTGCCAGGCTCCTCGGGACAGGGGTCTCTGGGGCCAACGTCCTGACTTTC.

This clone is a singleton in its sample. Written as DNA, the CDR3 is TGTGCCAGTAGTATAGGGGGCGGGAGGACCTACAATGAGCAGTTCTTC. Encoded protein: CASSIGGGRTYNEQFF. The rearrangement uses TRBV19 and TRBJ2-1; 8 bases agree with TRBD2. CDR3 length: 16 amino acids. V lost 1 base and J lost 2; bases outside the gene matches: 4. CDR1 is LNHDA, CDR2 SQIVND, per germline (reference sequence).

The rearrangement links TRBV5-1 to TRBJ1-1; TRBD1 matches 8 bases. The CDR3 has 12 amino acids. The germline CDR1 and CDR2 sequences are SGHRS and YFSETQ. The CDR3 sequence: CGAGQGGTEAFF. CDR3 DNA sequence: TGCGGTGCCGGACAGGGAGGGACTGAAGCTTTCTTT.

This rearrangement joins TRBV6-5 to TRBJ2-5; D possibly corresponds to TRBD2 (5 bases). CDR1 MNHEY and CDR2 SVGAGI come from the germline V gene. The CDR3 covers 12 residues. Trimming pared 7 bases from V and 5 bases from J, leaving 11 bases between. CDR3 region: CASKLERETQYF. In DNA form, the CDR3 reads TGTGCCAGCAAGCTCGAGCGGGAGACCCAGTACTTC.

The V call is TRBV2, the J call TRBJ1-1, with TRBD1 matching over 7 bases. Looked up from germline, CDR1 is SNHLY and CDR2 is FYNNEI. V trimming: 6 bases; J trimming: 3 bases; junction bases outside the gene matches: 13. CDR3 length: 16 amino acids. CDR3 in DNA: TGTGCCAGCAGGGGAGTGCAGGGGGTAAAGGACACTGAAGCTTTCTTT. This gives the protein CASRGVQGVKDTEAFF.

CDR3 sequence (DNA): TGTGCCAGCAGCCAATCGGGGAAAGCAGGGGAAGGCTACACCTTC. Amino acid sequence: CASSQSGKAGEGYTF. The chain links TRBV7-2 to TRBJ1-2; D possibly corresponds to TRBD1 (6 bases). CDR1 and CDR2 (germline): SGHTA, FQGNSA. V was trimmed by 5 bases and J by 8 bases, leaving 21 bases between them. The CDR3 loop spans 15 amino acids.

This clone was seen a few times. The chain is built from TRBV5-1 and TRBJ1-2, with 9 bases that match TRBD1. The V and J ends lost 4 bases and 4 bases, in that order; junction bases with no gene match: 5. Per germline, CDR1 SGHRS and CDR2 YFSETQ. The CDR3 covers 14 residues. This CDR3 is CASSEQGAGYGYTF. CDR3 DNA: TGCGCCAGCAGCGAACAGGGGGCAGGCTATGGCTACACCTTC.

The chain carries TRBV27 and TRBJ2-3, with 8 bases matching TRBD2. With 8 bases clipped from V and 6 bases from J, the junction kept 7 bases outside the gene matches. The length of the CDR3 is 13 residues. Germline V gives CDR1 MNHEY, CDR2 SMNVEV (reference sequence). This chain's CDR3 is CASWTSTLDTQYF. As DNA, the CDR3 is TGTGCCAGCTGGACTAGCACGTTGGATACGCAGTATTTT.

The chain employs TRBV7-2 and TRBJ2-7; 9 bases fit TRBD1. There are 15 residues in the CDR3. Germline CDR1 SGHTA, CDR2 FQGNSA. J lost 3 bases, V lost 5 bases, and 8 bases had no gene match. The CDR3 sequence is CASSPRTGAGYEQYF. CDR3 sequence (DNA): TGTGCCAGCAGCCCACGGACAGGGGCTGGCTACGAGCAGTACTTC.